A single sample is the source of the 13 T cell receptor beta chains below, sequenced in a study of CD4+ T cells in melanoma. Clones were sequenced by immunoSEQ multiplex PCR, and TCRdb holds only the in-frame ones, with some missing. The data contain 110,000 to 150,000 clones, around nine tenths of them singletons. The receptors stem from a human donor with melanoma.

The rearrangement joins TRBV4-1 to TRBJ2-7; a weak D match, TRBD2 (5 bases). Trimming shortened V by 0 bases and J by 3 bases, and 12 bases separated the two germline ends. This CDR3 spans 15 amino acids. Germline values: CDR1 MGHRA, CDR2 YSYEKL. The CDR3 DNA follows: TGCGCCAGCAGCCAAGAAAGGTTCGGGGACTACGAGCAGTACTTC. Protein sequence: CASSQERFGDYEQYF.

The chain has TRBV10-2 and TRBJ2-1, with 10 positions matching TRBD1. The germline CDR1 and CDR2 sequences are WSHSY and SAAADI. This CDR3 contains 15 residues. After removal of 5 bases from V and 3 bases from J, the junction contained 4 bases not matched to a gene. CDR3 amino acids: CASSIRDRGYNEQFF. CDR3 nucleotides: TGCGCCAGCAGTATCCGGGACAGGGGCTACAATGAGCAGTTCTTC.

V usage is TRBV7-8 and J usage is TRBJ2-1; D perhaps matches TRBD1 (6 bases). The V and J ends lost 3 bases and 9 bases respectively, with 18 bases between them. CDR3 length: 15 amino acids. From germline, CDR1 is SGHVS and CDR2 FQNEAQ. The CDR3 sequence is CASSFRDIPSSEQFF. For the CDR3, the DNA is TGTGCCAGCAGCTTCCGGGACATTCCCAGCAGTGAGCAGTTCTTC. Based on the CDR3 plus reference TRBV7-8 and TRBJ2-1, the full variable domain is GAGVSQSPRYKVAKRGQDVALRCDPISGHVSLFWYQQALGQGPEFLTYFQNEAQLDKSGLPSDRFFAERPEGSVSTLKIQRTQQEDSAVYLCASSFRDIPSSEQFFGPGTRLTVL.

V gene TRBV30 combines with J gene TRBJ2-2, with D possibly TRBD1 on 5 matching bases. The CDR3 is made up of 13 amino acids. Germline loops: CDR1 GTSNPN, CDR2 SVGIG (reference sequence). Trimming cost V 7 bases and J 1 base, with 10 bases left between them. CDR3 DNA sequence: TGTGCCTACCTCAGGGTGAACACCGGGGAGCTGTTTTTT. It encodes CAYLRVNTGELFF.

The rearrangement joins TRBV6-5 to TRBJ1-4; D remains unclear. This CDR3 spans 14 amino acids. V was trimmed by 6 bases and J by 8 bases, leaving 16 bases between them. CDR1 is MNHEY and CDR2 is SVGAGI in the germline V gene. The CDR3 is CASRGREGTEKLFF. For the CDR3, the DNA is TGTGCCAGCAGGGGAAGAGAAGGAACCGAAAAACTGTTTTTT.

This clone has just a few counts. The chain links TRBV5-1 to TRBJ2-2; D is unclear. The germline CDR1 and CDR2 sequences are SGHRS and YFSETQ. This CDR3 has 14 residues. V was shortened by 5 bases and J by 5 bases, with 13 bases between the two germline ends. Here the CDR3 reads CASRGDVGTGELFF. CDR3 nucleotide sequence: TGCGCCAGCAGAGGTGACGTGGGGACCGGGGAGCTGTTTTTT.

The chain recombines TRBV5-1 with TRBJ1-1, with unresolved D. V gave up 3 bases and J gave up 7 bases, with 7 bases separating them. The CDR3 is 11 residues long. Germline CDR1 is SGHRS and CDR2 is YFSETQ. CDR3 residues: CASSYAGEAFF. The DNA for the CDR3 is TGCGCCAGCAGCTACGCAGGTGAAGCTTTCTTT.

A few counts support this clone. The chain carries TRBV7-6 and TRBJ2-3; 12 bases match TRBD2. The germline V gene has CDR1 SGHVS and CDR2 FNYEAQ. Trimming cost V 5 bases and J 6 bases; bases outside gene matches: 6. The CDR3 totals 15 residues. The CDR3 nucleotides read TGTGCCAGCAGCACTAGCGGGGGGCCGTGGGATACGCAGTATTTT. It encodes CASSTSGGPWDTQYF.

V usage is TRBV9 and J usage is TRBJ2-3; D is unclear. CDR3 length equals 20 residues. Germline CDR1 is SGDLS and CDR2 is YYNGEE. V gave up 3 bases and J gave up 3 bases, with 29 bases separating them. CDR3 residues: CASSALLSRSGVLQTDTQYF. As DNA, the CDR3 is TGTGCCAGCAGCGCCCTTTTATCCCGTAGTGGGGTTCTGCAAACAGATACGCAGTATTTT.

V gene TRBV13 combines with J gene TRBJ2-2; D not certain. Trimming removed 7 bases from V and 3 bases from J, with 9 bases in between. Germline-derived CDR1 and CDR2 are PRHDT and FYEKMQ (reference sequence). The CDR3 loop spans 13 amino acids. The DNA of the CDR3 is TGTGCCAGCAAGACGTGGGACACCGGGGAGCTGTTTTTT. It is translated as CASKTWDTGELFF.

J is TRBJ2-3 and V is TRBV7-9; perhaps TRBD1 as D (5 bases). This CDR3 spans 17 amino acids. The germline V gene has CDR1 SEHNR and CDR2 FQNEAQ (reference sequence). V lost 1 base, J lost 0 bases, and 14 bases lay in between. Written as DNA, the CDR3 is TGTGCCAGCAGCTTAGGATCAGGGTTTCGCAGCACAGATACGCAGTATTTT. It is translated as CASSLGSGFRSTDTQYF.

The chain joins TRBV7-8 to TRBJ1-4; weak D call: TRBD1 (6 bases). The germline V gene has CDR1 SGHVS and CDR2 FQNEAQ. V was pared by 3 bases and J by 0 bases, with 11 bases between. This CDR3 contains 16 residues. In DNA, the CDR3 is TGTGCCAGCAGCTTGTACAGACAGGCAACTAATGAAAAACTGTTTTTT. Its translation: CASSLYRQATNEKLFF.

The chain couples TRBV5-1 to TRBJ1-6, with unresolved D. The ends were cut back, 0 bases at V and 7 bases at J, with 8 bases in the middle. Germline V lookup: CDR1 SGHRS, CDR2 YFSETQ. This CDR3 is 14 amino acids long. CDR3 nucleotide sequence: TGCGCCAGCAGCTTGGATGCGGAAAATTCACCCCTCCACTTT. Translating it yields CASSLDAENSPLHF.